Many counts were recorded for the clone carrying this T cell receptor (beta chain). The data were taken from a study of glioma-infiltrating T cells. This CDR3 is built from 14 residues. Looked up from germline, CDR1 is DFQATT and CDR2 is SNEGSKA (reference sequence). Deletions cut 6 bases from V and 6 bases from J, with 20 bases between. TCR alpha and beta CDR3 regions were amplified from RNA using iRepertoire nested multiplex PCR. TCRdb reprocessed the multiplex PCR reads via MiXCR and lists one record per CDR3 protein. The sample lists more than 85,000 distinct CDR3 sequences, less than 30% occurring once.

This clonotype was obtained from a human donor with low-grade glioma or glioblastoma, undergoing nonglioma brain surgery, or in good health (not recorded which). Sequenced input: glioma tissue, nonneoplastic brain tissue, or PBMCs (not recorded which). This chain joins TRBV20-1 and TRBJ1-1; weak D call: TRBD1 (6 bases). The CDR3 DNA reads as TGCAGTGCGCTGAACCCAGGGGCTCAGGCTGAAGCTTTCTTT. Its protein product is CSALNPGAQAEAFF.